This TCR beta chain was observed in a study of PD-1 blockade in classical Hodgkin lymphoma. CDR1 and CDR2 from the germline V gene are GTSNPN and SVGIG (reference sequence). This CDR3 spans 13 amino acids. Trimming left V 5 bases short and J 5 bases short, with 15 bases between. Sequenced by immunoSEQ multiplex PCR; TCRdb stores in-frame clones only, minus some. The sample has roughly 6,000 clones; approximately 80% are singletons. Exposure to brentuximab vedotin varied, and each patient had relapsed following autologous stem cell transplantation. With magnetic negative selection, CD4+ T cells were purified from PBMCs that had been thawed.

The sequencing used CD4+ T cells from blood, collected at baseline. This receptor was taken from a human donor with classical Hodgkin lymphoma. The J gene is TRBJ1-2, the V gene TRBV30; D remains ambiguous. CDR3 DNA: TGTGCCTGGGGGTACAGCGCCCTTTATGGCTACACCTTC. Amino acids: CAWGYSALYGYTF.